The source of this T cell receptor beta chain is a study of blood T cell repertoires in COVID-19. Whole-study context: COVID-19 samples from acute and convalescent phases originated in the United States, Italy and Spain.

This clone was detected a few times. As handled by the study authors: Amplified reference gene primers provided the basis for estimating nucleated cell counts. Profiled with immunoSEQ multiplex PCR; TCRdb holds only in-frame clones, not every one. V, J and clone size are those of that table, while D and trimming were read from the DNA. The table lists around 100,000 clones, about 80% of them singletons. Germline V lookup: CDR1 SNHLY, CDR2 FYNNEI. The V segment lost 6 bases and the J segment 10 bases; nucleotides outside the gene matches: 14. This CDR3 has 14 residues. The receptor was derived from a human donor in a cohort sampled during active or convalescent COVID-19. Sequencing input: peripheral blood. The chain joins TRBV2 to TRBJ1-2; 7 nucleotides match TRBD1. The CDR3 loop is CASREKGAVRHYTF. The CDR3 DNA sequence: TGTGCCAGCAGAGAGAAGGGGGCAGTAAGACACTACACCTTC.